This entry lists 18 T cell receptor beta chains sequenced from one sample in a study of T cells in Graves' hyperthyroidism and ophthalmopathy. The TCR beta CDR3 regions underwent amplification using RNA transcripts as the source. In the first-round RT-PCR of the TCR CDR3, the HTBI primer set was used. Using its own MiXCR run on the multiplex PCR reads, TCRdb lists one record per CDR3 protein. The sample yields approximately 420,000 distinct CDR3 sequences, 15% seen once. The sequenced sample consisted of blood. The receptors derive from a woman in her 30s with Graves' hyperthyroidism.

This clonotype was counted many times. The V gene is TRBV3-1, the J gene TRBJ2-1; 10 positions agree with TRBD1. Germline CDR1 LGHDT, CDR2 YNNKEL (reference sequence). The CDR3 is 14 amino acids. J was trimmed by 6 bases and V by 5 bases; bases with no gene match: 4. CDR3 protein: CASSARDRGNEQFF. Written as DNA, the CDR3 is TGTGCCAGCAGCGCCCGGGACAGGGGCAATGAGCAGTTCTTC.

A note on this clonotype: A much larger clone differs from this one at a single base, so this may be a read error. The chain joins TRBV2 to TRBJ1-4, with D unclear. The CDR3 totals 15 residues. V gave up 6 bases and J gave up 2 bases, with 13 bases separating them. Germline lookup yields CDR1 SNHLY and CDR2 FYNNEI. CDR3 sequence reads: CASSPLRATNEKLFF. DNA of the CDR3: TGTGCCAGCAGCCCCCTGCGGGCGACTAATGAAAAACTGTTTTTT.

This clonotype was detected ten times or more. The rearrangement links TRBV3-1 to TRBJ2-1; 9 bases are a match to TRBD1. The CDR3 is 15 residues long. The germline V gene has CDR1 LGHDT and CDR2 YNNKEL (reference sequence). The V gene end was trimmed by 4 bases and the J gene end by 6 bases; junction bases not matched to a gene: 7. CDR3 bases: TGTGCCAGCAGCCCCGACAGGGGGTTCTTCAATGAGCAGTTCTTC. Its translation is CASSPDRGFFNEQFF.

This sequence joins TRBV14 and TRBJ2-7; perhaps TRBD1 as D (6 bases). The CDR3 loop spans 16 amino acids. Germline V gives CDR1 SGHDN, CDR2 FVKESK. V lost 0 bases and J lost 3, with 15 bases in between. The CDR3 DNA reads TGTGCCAGCAGCCAAGATTCAGGACAGACCTTCTACGAGCAGTACTTC. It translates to CASSQDSGQTFYEQYF.

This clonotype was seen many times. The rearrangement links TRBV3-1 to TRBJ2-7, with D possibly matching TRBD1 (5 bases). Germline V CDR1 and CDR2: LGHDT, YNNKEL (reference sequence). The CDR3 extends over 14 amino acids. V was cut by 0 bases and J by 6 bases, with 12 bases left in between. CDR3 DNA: TGTGCCAGCAGCCAAGATCCAGGACAAGGCGAGCAGTACTTC. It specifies CASSQDPGQGEQYF.

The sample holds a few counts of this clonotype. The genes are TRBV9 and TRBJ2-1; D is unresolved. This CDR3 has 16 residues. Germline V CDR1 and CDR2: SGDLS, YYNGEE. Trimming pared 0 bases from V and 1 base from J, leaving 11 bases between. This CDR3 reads CASSVEAERSYNEQFF. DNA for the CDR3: TGTGCCAGCAGCGTAGAGGCCGAAAGGTCCTACAATGAGCAGTTCTTC.

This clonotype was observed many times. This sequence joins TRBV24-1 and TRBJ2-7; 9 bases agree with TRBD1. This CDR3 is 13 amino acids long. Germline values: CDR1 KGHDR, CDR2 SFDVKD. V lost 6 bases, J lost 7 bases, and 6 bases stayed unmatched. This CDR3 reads CATSTQGAREQYF. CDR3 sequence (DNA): TGTGCCACCAGTACACAGGGGGCAAGGGAGCAGTACTTC.

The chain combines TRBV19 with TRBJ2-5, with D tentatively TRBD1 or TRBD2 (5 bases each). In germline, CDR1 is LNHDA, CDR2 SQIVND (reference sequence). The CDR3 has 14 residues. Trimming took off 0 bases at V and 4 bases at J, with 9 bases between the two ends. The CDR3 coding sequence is TGTGCCAGTAGTATAGAGGGGGTTTCAGAGACCCAGTACTTC. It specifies CASSIEGVSETQYF.

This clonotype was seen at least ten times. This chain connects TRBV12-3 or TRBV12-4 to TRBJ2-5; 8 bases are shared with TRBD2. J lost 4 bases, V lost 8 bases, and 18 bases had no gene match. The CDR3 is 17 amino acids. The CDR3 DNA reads TGTGCCAGCCGTTCGGGCGGGGGGCTGGCCGGGGGAGAGACCCAGTACTTC. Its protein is CASRSGGGLAGGETQYF.

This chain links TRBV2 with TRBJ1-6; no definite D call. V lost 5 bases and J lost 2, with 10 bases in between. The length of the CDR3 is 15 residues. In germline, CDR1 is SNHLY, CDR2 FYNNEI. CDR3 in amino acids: CASSQIFPYNSPLHF. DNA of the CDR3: TGTGCCAGCAGTCAGATATTCCCCTATAATTCACCCCTCCACTTT.

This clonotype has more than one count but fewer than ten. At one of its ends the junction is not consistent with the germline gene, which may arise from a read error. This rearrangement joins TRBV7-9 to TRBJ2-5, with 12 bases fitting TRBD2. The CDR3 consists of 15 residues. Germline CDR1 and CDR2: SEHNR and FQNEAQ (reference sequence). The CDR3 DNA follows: TGTGCCAGCAGCCTAGCGGGAGGGCCGTGGGAGACCCAGTACTTC. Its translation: CASSLAGGPWETQYF. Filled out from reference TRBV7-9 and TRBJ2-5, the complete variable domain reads DTGVSQNPRHKITKRGQNVTFRCDPISEHNRLYWYRQTLGQGPEFLTYFQNEAQLEKSRLLSDRFSAERPKGSFSTLEIQRTEQGDSAMYLCASSLAGGPWETQYFGPGTRLLVL.

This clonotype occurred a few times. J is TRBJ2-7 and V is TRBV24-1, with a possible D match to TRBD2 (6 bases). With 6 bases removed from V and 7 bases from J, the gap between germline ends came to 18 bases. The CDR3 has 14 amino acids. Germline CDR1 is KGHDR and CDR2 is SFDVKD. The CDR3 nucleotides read TGTGCCACCAGTTCCGGGAGTCTAAGGGAGGAGCAGTACTTC. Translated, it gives CATSSGSLREEQYF.

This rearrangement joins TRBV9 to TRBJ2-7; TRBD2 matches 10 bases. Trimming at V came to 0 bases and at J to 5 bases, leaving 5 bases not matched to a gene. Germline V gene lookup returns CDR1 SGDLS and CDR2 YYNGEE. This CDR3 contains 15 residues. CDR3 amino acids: CASSVGLAGDHEQYF. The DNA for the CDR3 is TGTGCCAGCAGCGTAGGGCTAGCGGGAGATCACGAGCAGTACTTC.

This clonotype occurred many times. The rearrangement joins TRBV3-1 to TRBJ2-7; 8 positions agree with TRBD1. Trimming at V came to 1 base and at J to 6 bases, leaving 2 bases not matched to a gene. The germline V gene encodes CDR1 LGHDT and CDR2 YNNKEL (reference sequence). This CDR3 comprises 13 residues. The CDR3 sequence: CASSQGQGLEQYF. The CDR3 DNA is TGTGCCAGCAGCCAAGGACAGGGGCTCGAGCAGTACTTC.

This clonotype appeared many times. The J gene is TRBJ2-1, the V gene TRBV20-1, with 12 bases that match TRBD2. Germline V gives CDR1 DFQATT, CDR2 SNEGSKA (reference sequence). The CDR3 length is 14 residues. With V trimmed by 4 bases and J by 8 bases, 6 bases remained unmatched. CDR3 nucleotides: TGCAGTGCTACAGGACTAGCGGGAATCCATGAGCAGTTCTTC. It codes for CSATGLAGIHEQFF.

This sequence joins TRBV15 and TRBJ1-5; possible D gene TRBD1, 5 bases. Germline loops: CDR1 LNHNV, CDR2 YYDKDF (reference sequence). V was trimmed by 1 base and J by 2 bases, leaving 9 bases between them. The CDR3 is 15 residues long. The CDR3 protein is CATSRVGVGNQPQHF. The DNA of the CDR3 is TGTGCCACCAGCAGAGTAGGGGTAGGCAATCAGCCCCAGCATTTT.

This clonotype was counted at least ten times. In DNA form, the CDR3 reads TGCGCCAGCAGCTTGGATCGGAGTCAGCCCCAGCATTTT. This translates into CASSLDRSQPQHF. V is TRBV5-1 and J is TRBJ1-5; D is unresolved. Germline CDR1 reads SGHRS; CDR2 reads YFSETQ. Trimming removed 0 bases at V and 6 bases at J, with 7 bases between. CDR3 length: 13 residues.

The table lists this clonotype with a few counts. For the CDR3, the DNA is TGTGCCAGCACCCCCGATCTAAGTAGTGGCTACACCTTC. Protein: CASTPDLSSGYTF. This chain uses TRBV9 with TRBJ1-2, with D uncertain. The CDR3 covers 13 residues. Per the germline V gene, CDR1 is SGDLS and CDR2 is YYNGEE. V shed 6 bases and J shed 7 bases, with 16 bases lying between them. Full variable domain (outside the CDR3, taken from reference TRBV9 and TRBJ1-2): DSGVTQTPKHLITATGQRVTLRCSPRSGDLSVYWYQQSLDQGLQFLIQYYNGEERAKGNILERFSAQQFPDLHSELNLSSLELGDSALYFCASTPDLSSGYTFGSGTRLTVV.